What follows are 28 T cell receptor beta chains derived from one specimen sequenced in a study of chemoradiotherapy in HPV16-positive cancers. The protocol was immunoSEQ multiplex PCR, while the TCRdb copy is restricted to in-frame clones and leaves out a portion. The profile covers 1,000 or so clones, with 65% to 80% appearing a single time and less than 15% taken by the ten largest. This specimen consisted of tumor tissue, obtained from a patient who underwent chemoradiotherapy. Every receptor here comes from a human donor with HPV-associated anogenital cancer.

This chain joins TRBV21-1 and TRBJ1-1. TRBV21-1 is reported as a pseudogene. This CDR3 is 15 amino acids long. The CDR3 DNA sequence: TGTGCCAGCAGCAAAGAGGGGGACTTGAACACTGAAGCTTTCTTT. Translated, it gives CASSKEGDLNTEAFF.

This clone was recorded once. This chain uses TRBV29-1 with TRBJ1-1, with 7 positions matching TRBD1. Germline CDR1 and CDR2: SQVTM and ANQGSEA. J lost 4 bases, V lost 5 bases, and 22 bases had no gene match. The CDR3 extends over 18 amino acids. In nucleotides, the CDR3 is TGCAGCGTTCTGTCAAATGGTGACAGGGCGTTTAGAGGCACTGAAGCTTTCTTT. Translating it yields CSVLSNGDRAFRGTEAFF.

The rearrangement uses TRBV5-5 and TRBJ2-5, with TRBD1 identical over 9 bases. The V and J ends lost 2 bases and 4 bases, in that order; junction bases with no gene match: 9. There are 16 residues in the CDR3. CDR1 SGHKS and CDR2 YYEKEE come from the germline V gene (reference sequence). This CDR3 reads CASSFPPGQGSETQYF. The CDR3 nucleotides read TGTGCCAGCAGCTTCCCTCCGGGACAGGGCTCAGAGACCCAGTACTTC.

The chain is built from TRBV27 and TRBJ2-3; D call uncertain. V lost 0 bases, J lost 2 bases, and 6 bases lay in between. The CDR3 is made up of 14 amino acids. Germline V gene sequence: CDR1 MNHEY, CDR2 SMNVEV (reference sequence). In nucleotides, the CDR3 is TGTGCCAGCAGTTTATCCCCCCTCACAGATACGCAGTATTTT. Its protein is CASSLSPLTDTQYF.

The gene calls are TRBV5-4 and TRBJ2-7; 10 bases match TRBD2. V trimming: 4 bases; J trimming: 4 bases; junction bases outside the gene matches: 17. The CDR3 length is 18 residues. Germline loops: CDR1 SGHNT, CDR2 YYREEE (reference sequence). CDR3 sequence: CASSPGGQLQTSGYEQYV. The DNA of the CDR3 is TGTGCCAGCAGCCCTGGGGGACAGCTCCAGACTAGCGGGTACGAGCAGTACGTC.

The chain carries TRBV29-1 and TRBJ1-2; unclear D gene. The CDR3 loop spans 14 amino acids. Trimming removed 0 bases from V and 8 bases from J, with 16 bases in between. The germline V gene has CDR1 SQVTM and CDR2 ANQGSEA. The CDR3 spells CSVEEEEGVGGYTF. CDR3 DNA sequence: TGCAGCGTTGAAGAGGAAGAAGGAGTCGGGGGCTACACCTTC.

V gene TRBV27 combines with J gene TRBJ2-7; D is possibly TRBD2 (7 bases). V was cut by 4 bases and J by 1 base, with 17 bases left in between. Germline V lookup: CDR1 MNHEY, CDR2 SMNVEV (reference sequence). This CDR3 comprises 16 residues. The CDR3 loop reads CASSSGGGGWSYEQYF. The CDR3 nucleotides are TGTGCCAGCAGTTCCGGGGGAGGGGGGTGGTCCTACGAGCAGTACTTC.

This clone was picked up a small number of times. This rearrangement joins TRBV11-2 to TRBJ2-1; TRBD2 is a possible D gene (6 bases). Trimming left V 5 bases short and J 6 bases short, with 20 bases between. The length of the CDR3 is 16 residues. CDR1 and CDR2 from the germline V gene are SGHAT and FQNNGV. The CDR3 region is CASSTPGTHRINEQFF. The CDR3 DNA follows: TGTGCCAGCAGCACCCCCGGGACTCACCGTATCAATGAGCAGTTCTTC.

The chain uses TRBV2 and TRBJ2-5; possibly TRBD1 or TRBD2 for D (5 bases each). The germline V gene encodes CDR1 SNHLY and CDR2 FYNNEI. This CDR3 is built from 15 residues. V was cut by 7 bases and J by 2 bases, with 17 bases left in between. In nucleotides, the CDR3 is TGTGCCAGCACCCCACTAGGGGAAACACAAGAGACCCAGTACTTC. This encodes CASTPLGETQETQYF.

The chain is built from TRBV19 and TRBJ1-5, with D possibly matching TRBD1 (6 bases). V was pared by 4 bases and J by 1 base, with 14 bases between. CDR1 LNHDA and CDR2 SQIVND come from the germline V gene (reference sequence). The CDR3 loop spans 16 amino acids. Here the CDR3 reads CASSTLQGRSNQPQHF. CDR3 nucleotide sequence: TGTGCCAGTAGTACCTTACAGGGTAGAAGCAATCAGCCCCAGCATTTT.

This sequence joins TRBV7-9 and TRBJ2-5; D not certain. The CDR3 has 13 residues. CDR1 and CDR2 (germline): SEHNR, FQNEAQ (reference sequence). The ends were cut back, 1 base at V and 3 bases at J, with 6 bases in the middle. In DNA, the CDR3 is TGTGCCAGCAGCTTAGGAAAAAAAGAGACCCAGTACTTC. This gives the protein CASSLGKKETQYF.

The CDR3 is CASSLRLTGETQYF. In nucleotides, the CDR3 is TGTGCCAGCAGCCTTAGACTCACCGGGGAGACCCAGTACTTC. The chain combines TRBV7-8 with TRBJ2-5, with no clear D. Germline V lookup: CDR1 SGHVS, CDR2 FQNEAQ. The germline V and J ends were trimmed by 5 bases and 5 bases, with 15 bases remaining between them. CDR3 length equals 14 residues.

The chain employs TRBV5-1 and TRBJ2-4; the match to TRBD1 covers 11 bases. Germline CDR1 is SGHRS and CDR2 is YFSETQ. Trimming cost V 5 bases and J 6 bases; bases outside gene matches: 4. The CDR3 has 14 residues. In DNA, the CDR3 is TGCGCCAGCAGTCCGGGACAGGGGGGAAACATTCAGTACTTC. Translated: CASSPGQGGNIQYF.

The chain has TRBV2 and TRBJ1-1; 11 bases are a match to TRBD1. With V trimmed by 7 bases and J by 6 bases, 1 base remained unmatched. Germline-derived CDR1 and CDR2 are SNHLY and FYNNEI. The CDR3 is 12 amino acids. CDR3 sequence reads: CASKDRGPEAFF. As DNA, the CDR3 is TGTGCCAGCAAGGACAGGGGGCCTGAAGCTTTCTTT.

The chain is built from TRBV4-2 and TRBJ2-3, with 12 bases that match TRBD2. The junction had 5 bases not matched to a gene; V was cut back by 2 bases and J by 5 bases. The CDR3 is made up of 16 amino acids. Per germline, CDR1 LGHNA and CDR2 YNFKEQ. The CDR3 region has the DNA TGTGCCAGCAGCCAACTAGCGGGGGGGCTAGGAGATACGCAGTATTTT. It is translated as CASSQLAGGLGDTQYF.

This chain links TRBV2 with TRBJ1-6; unclear D gene. V was trimmed by 6 bases and J by 3 bases, leaving 15 bases between them. This CDR3 is built from 16 residues. CDR1 is SNHLY and CDR2 is FYNNEI in the germline V gene. The CDR3 DNA follows: TGTGCCAGCAGACAACTGTCGAAGGTCTATAATTCACCCCTCCACTTT. Its protein is CASRQLSKVYNSPLHF.

V is TRBV30 and J is TRBJ1-5; D perhaps matches TRBD1 (5 bases). The CDR3 loop spans 16 amino acids. The ends were cut back, 0 bases at V and 4 bases at J, with 16 bases in the middle. Germline assignment: CDR1 GTSNPN and CDR2 SVGIG (reference sequence). The CDR3 is CAWSVVRGQGNQPQHF. The CDR3 DNA sequence: TGTGCCTGGAGTGTAGTTAGGGGCCAAGGGAATCAGCCCCAGCATTTT.

The V gene is TRBV7-9, the J gene TRBJ2-2; no definite D call. Germline V gene lookup returns CDR1 SEHNR and CDR2 FQNEAQ (reference sequence). Between the trimmed V and J ends, which lost 11 bases and 0 bases, there was a span of 13 bases. The CDR3 loop spans 14 amino acids. CDR3 DNA sequence: TGTGCCGTCCCCCGTGAGACGAACACCGGGGAGCTGTTTTTT. Translated, it gives CAVPRETNTGELFF.

The chain employs TRBV9 and TRBJ1-6; D perhaps matches TRBD1 (5 bases). The germline V and J ends were trimmed by 4 bases and 7 bases, with 12 bases remaining between them. Per the germline V gene, CDR1 is SGDLS and CDR2 is YYNGEE. The CDR3 totals 14 residues. CDR3 loop: CASSLGRENSPLHF. The DNA for the CDR3 is TGTGCCAGCAGCCTGGGACGGGAGAATTCACCCCTCCACTTT.

The chain has TRBV7-2 and TRBJ1-1; the D is unclear. There are 12 residues in the CDR3. The V end was cut by 1 base, the J end by 10 bases, with 10 bases between. Germline-derived CDR1 and CDR2 are SGHTA and FQGNSA. The CDR3 DNA reads TGTGCCAGCAGCTTAGAAGTCGGGAGAGCTTTCTTT. Translated, it gives CASSLEVGRAFF.

The chain combines TRBV19 with TRBJ2-3, with 7 bases aligning to TRBD2. From germline, CDR1 is LNHDA and CDR2 SQIVND (reference sequence). Trimming took 7 bases from V and 3 from J; bases not matched to a gene: 7. CDR3 length: 14 amino acids. CDR3 DNA sequence: TGTGCCAGTAAAAAGCTAGCGGAGACAGATACGCAGTATTTT. Amino acids: CASKKLAETDTQYF.

In its sample, this clone was seen a few times. The chain joins TRBV6-6 to TRBJ1-2, with 9 bases fitting TRBD1. The germline CDR1 and CDR2 sequences are MNHNY and SVGAGI (reference sequence). The CDR3 sequence is 15 residues long. The V gene end was trimmed by 5 bases and the J gene end by 4 bases; junction bases not matched to a gene: 8. The CDR3 bases are TGTGCCAGCAGTGACAGGGGGTCTGGGGGCTATGGCTACACCTTC. It is translated as CASSDRGSGGYGYTF.

In this sample, this clone is hyperexpanded. The chain combines TRBV25-1 with TRBJ1-1, with a weak D call TRBD1 (6 bases). CDR1 is MGHDK, CDR2 SYGVNS, per germline. This CDR3 contains 13 residues. V lost 10 bases and J lost 6, with 18 bases in between. CDR3 sequence reads: CATREGVWAEAFF. The DNA of the CDR3 is TGTGCCACCCGGGAGGGGGTTTGGGCTGAAGCTTTCTTT.

The chain recombines TRBV19 with TRBJ1-1; perhaps TRBD1 as D (6 bases). V was shortened by 1 base and J by 4 bases, with 16 bases between the two germline ends. The CDR3 covers 16 residues. Germline loops: CDR1 LNHDA, CDR2 SQIVND (reference sequence). The CDR3 spells CASSIAGGALITEAFF. CDR3 bases: TGTGCCAGTAGTATAGCCGGGGGGGCTCTTATCACTGAAGCTTTCTTT.

This clone was seen a handful of times. J is TRBJ1-5 and V is TRBV6-1; D is perhaps TRBD1 (5 bases). The CDR3 has 14 amino acids. Germline loops: CDR1 MNHNS, CDR2 SASEGT. The V gene lost 7 bases and the J gene lost 5 bases, with 15 bases spanning the gap. CDR3 region: CASTLRTGDQPQHF. CDR3 in DNA: TGTGCCAGCACGCTGAGGACGGGGGATCAGCCCCAGCATTTT.

The V call is TRBV7-4, the J call TRBJ2-3; TRBD2 matches 8 bases. CDR1 is SGHVT, CDR2 SQSDAQ, per germline. V dropped 5 bases and J dropped 0; count of bases not matched to a gene: 10. The CDR3 runs to 17 residues. The CDR3 nucleotides read TGTGCCAGCAGCCCCTCCGGGGGGGATTGTAGCACAGATACGCAGTATTTT. It specifies CASSPSGGDCSTDTQYF. Together with reference TRBV7-4 and TRBJ2-3, the CDR3 gives the full variable domain: GAGVSQSPRYKVAKRGRDVALRCDSISGHVTLYWYRQTLGQGSEVLTYSQSDAQRDKSGRPSGRFSAERPERSVSTLKIQRTEQGDSAVYLCASSPSGGDCSTDTQYFGPGTRLTVL.

The rearrangement joins TRBV7-2 to TRBJ1-5; D may be TRBD1 (6 bases). CDR1 SGHTA and CDR2 FQGNSA come from the germline V gene. The length of the CDR3 is 15 residues. V lost 3 bases and J lost 2, with 11 bases in between. The CDR3 here is CASSFIPGGNQPQHF. DNA of the CDR3: TGTGCCAGCAGCTTCATCCCAGGGGGCAATCAGCCCCAGCATTTT.

This sequence joins TRBV7-9 and TRBJ1-2; D is undetermined. V lost 5 bases, J lost 4 bases, and 14 bases lay in between. Germline CDR1 is SEHNR and CDR2 is FQNEAQ (reference sequence). This CDR3 comprises 14 residues. CDR3 DNA sequence: TGTGCCAGCAGCCCGACTTCTGAGAGCTATGGCTACACCTTC. This gives the protein CASSPTSESYGYTF. Full variable domain (missing parts from reference TRBV7-9 and TRBJ1-2): DTGVSQNPRHKITKRGQNVTFRCDPISEHNRLYWYRQTLGQGPEFLTYFQNEAQLEKSRLLSDRFSAERPKGSFSTLEIQRTEQGDSAMYLCASSPTSESYGYTFGSGTRLTVV.